Listed below are T cell receptor beta chains from one sample, sequenced in a study of tumor-infiltrating lymphocytes in localized non-small cell lung cancer. The protocol was immunoSEQ multiplex PCR, while the TCRdb copy is restricted to in-frame clones and leaves out a portion. The table has thousands of clones, about 69% seen once. Specimen: lung tumor tissue. All receptors come from a human donor with non-small cell lung cancer. Both conserved end residues are part of each CDR3. Each record gives: CDR3 protein, CDR3 DNA, clone size, D gene, J gene, V gene. A D gene is named only where the DNA matches it firmly. Size is omitted from some rows. Given values are once, few, many or a class for expanded clones.

CDR3 protein: CASSPQIEFVSSYNSPLHF
CDR3 DNA: TGTGCCAGCAGCCCACAGATAGAATTTGTTAGCTCCTATAATTCACCCCTCCACTTT
clone size: medium-sized
D gene: -
J gene: TRBJ1-6
V gene: TRBV7-9

CDR3 protein: CASSLRVAGNTQYF
CDR3 DNA: TGTGCCAGCAGCTTGCGAGTAGCGGGGAATACGCAGTATTTT
clone size: -
D gene: TRBD2
J gene: TRBJ2-3
V gene: TRBV5-4

CDR3 protein: CASSLLVNTEAFF
CDR3 DNA: TGTGCCAGCAGCCTCCTGGTGAACACTGAAGCTTTCTTT
clone size: -
D gene: -
J gene: TRBJ1-1
V gene: TRBV7-6

CDR3 protein: CASSFLNRGTNGYTF
CDR3 DNA: TGTGCCAGCAGTTTCTTGAACAGGGGTACGAATGGCTACACCTTC
clone size: -
D gene: TRBD1
J gene: TRBJ1-2
V gene: TRBV27

CDR3 protein: CASSVDGAPSRVQFF
CDR3 DNA: TGTGCCAGCAGCGTAGACGGGGCCCCTAGCCGTGTGCAGTTCTTC
clone size: -
D gene: -
J gene: TRBJ2-1
V gene: TRBV9

CDR3 protein: CAWTPLGEPYNEQFF
CDR3 DNA: TGTGCCTGGACCCCACTTGGCGAGCCCTACAATGAGCAGTTCTTC
clone size: -
D gene: -
J gene: TRBJ2-1
V gene: TRBV30

CDR3 protein: CASSLWLGASYGYTF
CDR3 DNA: TGTGCCAGCAGCTTGTGGCTGGGGGCCTCCTATGGCTACACCTTC
clone size: -
D gene: -
J gene: TRBJ1-2
V gene: TRBV5-4

CDR3 protein: CSGQGESYNEQFF
CDR3 DNA: TGCAGCGGTCAGGGGGAGTCCTACAATGAGCAGTTCTTC
clone size: large
D gene: TRBD1
J gene: TRBJ2-1
V gene: TRBV29-1

CDR3 protein: CASRSRMGDRGRSYGYTF
CDR3 DNA: TGTGCCAGCAGATCGAGAATGGGGGACAGGGGGCGTAGCTATGGCTACACCTTC
clone size: once
D gene: TRBD1
J gene: TRBJ1-2
V gene: TRBV5-6

CDR3 protein: CASSLVGGHTEAFF
CDR3 DNA: TGCGCCAGCAGCTTGGTGGGAGGTCACACTGAAGCTTTCTTT
clone size: -
D gene: -
J gene: TRBJ1-1
V gene: TRBV5-1

CDR3 protein: CASSSGQTSIHEAFF
CDR3 DNA: TGTGCCAGCAGTTCGGGACAGACTTCAATACATGAAGCTTTCTTT
clone size: -
D gene: TRBD1
J gene: TRBJ1-1
V gene: TRBV6-6

CDR3 protein: CASSFWASFKGDTQYF
CDR3 DNA: TGTGCCAGCAGTTTTTGGGCTAGCTTTAAGGGAGATACGCAGTATTTT
clone size: -
D gene: -
J gene: TRBJ2-3
V gene: TRBV28

CDR3 protein: CASSQLGGWYQETQYF
CDR3 DNA: TGTGCCAGCAGTCAATTGGGGGGTTGGTACCAAGAGACCCAGTACTTC
clone size: -
D gene: -
J gene: TRBJ2-5
V gene: TRBV28

CDR3 protein: CASSGTGAISYNEQFF
CDR3 DNA: TGTGCCAGCAGCGGGACAGGGGCGATCTCCTACAATGAGCAGTTCTTC
clone size: -
D gene: TRBD1
J gene: TRBJ2-1
V gene: TRBV28

CDR3 protein: CASSVGTSGGRYQETQYF
CDR3 DNA: TGTGCCAGCAGTGTAGGGACTAGCGGGGGGCGGTACCAAGAGACCCAGTACTTC
clone size: -
D gene: TRBD2
J gene: TRBJ2-5
V gene: TRBV6-1

CDR3 protein: CASSLIWGNEQFF
CDR3 DNA: TGTGCCAGCAGCTTAATCTGGGGGAATGAGCAGTTCTTC
clone size: -
D gene: -
J gene: TRBJ2-1
V gene: TRBV7-3

CDR3 protein: CASSHGGEGMKKLFF
CDR3 DNA: TGTGCCAGCAGCCACGGGGGGGAGGGGATGAAAAAACTGTTTTTT
clone size: -
D gene: -
J gene: TRBJ1-4
V gene: TRBV6-6

CDR3 protein: CASSPGLAGGTYF
CDR3 DNA: TGTGCCAGCAGTCCGGGACTAGCGGGAGGGACGTACTTC
clone size: -
D gene: TRBD2
J gene: TRBJ2-5
V gene: TRBV6-5

CDR3 protein: CASSEGQGPYGYTF
CDR3 DNA: TGTGCCAGCAGTGAGGGACAGGGCCCCTATGGCTACACCTTC
clone size: -
D gene: TRBD1
J gene: TRBJ1-2
V gene: TRBV2

CDR3 protein: CASSTSYNEQFF
CDR3 DNA: TGTGCCAGCAGTACTTCCTACAATGAGCAGTTCTTC
clone size: -
D gene: -
J gene: TRBJ2-1
V gene: TRBV7-9

CDR3 protein: CASSLDSLNYGYTF
CDR3 DNA: TGTGCCAGCAGCTTAGACAGCCTAAACTATGGCTACACCTTC
clone size: -
D gene: -
J gene: TRBJ1-2
V gene: TRBV7-2

CDR3 protein: CASRGTGGFGELFF
CDR3 DNA: TGTGCCAGCAGAGGGACAGGGGGCTTCGGGGAGCTGTTTTTT
clone size: -
D gene: TRBD1
J gene: TRBJ2-2
V gene: TRBV9

CDR3 protein: CASSLGDRERSEQYF
CDR3 DNA: TGTGCCAGCAGCTTAGGAGACAGGGAAAGGAGCGAGCAGTACTTC
clone size: -
D gene: TRBD1
J gene: TRBJ2-7
V gene: TRBV7-2

CDR3 protein: CASSLSTRDRVADGYTF
CDR3 DNA: TGTGCCAGCAGTTTATCAACCCGAGACCGGGTGGCGGATGGCTACACCTTC
clone size: few
D gene: -
J gene: TRBJ1-2
V gene: TRBV27

CDR3 protein: CAWSVLGTETQYF
CDR3 DNA: TGTGCCTGGAGTGTTCTGGGCACCGAGACCCAGTACTTC
clone size: -
D gene: -
J gene: TRBJ2-5
V gene: TRBV30

CDR3 protein: CASSGVRTGAPKLFF
CDR3 DNA: TGTGCCAGCAGTGGCGTGAGGACAGGAGCTCCAAAACTGTTTTTT
clone size: -
D gene: TRBD1
J gene: TRBJ1-4
V gene: TRBV2

CDR3 protein: CASSLGTVQPQHF
CDR3 DNA: TGTGCCAGCAGCTTAGGGACAGTTCAGCCCCAGCATTTT
clone size: -
D gene: -
J gene: TRBJ1-5
V gene: TRBV13

CDR3 protein: CASSQFGNTIYF
CDR3 DNA: TGTGCCAGCAGCCAATTTGGAAACACCATATATTTT
clone size: few
D gene: -
J gene: TRBJ1-3
V gene: TRBV28

CDR3 protein: CATARQGADYGYTF
CDR3 DNA: TGTGCCACGGCTAGACAGGGGGCGGACTATGGCTACACCTTC
clone size: -
D gene: TRBD1
J gene: TRBJ1-2
V gene: TRBV10-3

CDR3 protein: CASSSQGSRAFF
CDR3 DNA: TGCGCCAGCAGCTCACAGGGATCGAGAGCTTTCTTT
clone size: few
D gene: -
J gene: TRBJ1-1
V gene: TRBV5-1

CDR3 protein: CASSTIGGFSTEAFF
CDR3 DNA: TGTGCCAGCAGTACCATAGGGGGCTTTAGCACTGAAGCTTTCTTT
clone size: -
D gene: TRBD1
J gene: TRBJ1-1
V gene: TRBV6-6

CDR3 protein: CASKDPEGRTLNTGELFF
CDR3 DNA: TGTGCCAGTAAAGATCCGGAGGGGCGGACTCTGAACACCGGGGAGCTGTTTTTT
clone size: -
D gene: -
J gene: TRBJ2-2
V gene: TRBV19

CDR3 protein: CASSQRDTEAFF
CDR3 DNA: TGTGCCAGCAGCCAAAGAGACACTGAAGCTTTCTTT
clone size: few
D gene: -
J gene: TRBJ1-1
V gene: TRBV7-9

CDR3 protein: CASSYPSRDEQYF
CDR3 DNA: TGTGCCAGCAGTTACCCCTCGAGGGACGAGCAGTACTTC
clone size: large
D gene: -
J gene: TRBJ2-7
V gene: TRBV6-5

CDR3 protein: CASSEGPRETQYF
CDR3 DNA: TGCGCCAGCAGTGAGGGGCCCCGGGAGACCCAGTACTTC
clone size: -
D gene: -
J gene: TRBJ2-5
V gene: TRBV10-1

CDR3 protein: CASSPPGQSSGTQYF
CDR3 DNA: TGTGCCAGCTCACCCCCGGGACAGAGTTCCGGGACCCAGTACTTC
clone size: -
D gene: TRBD1
J gene: TRBJ2-5
V gene: TRBV18

CDR3 protein: CASSLAFTSYNEQFF
CDR3 DNA: TGTGCCAGCAGCTTAGCCTTCACCTCGTACAATGAGCAGTTCTTC
clone size: -
D gene: -
J gene: TRBJ2-1
V gene: TRBV7-9

CDR3 protein: CASSFFSHGKTYGYTF
CDR3 DNA: TGTGCCAGCAGCTTTTTCAGCCATGGAAAGACCTATGGCTACACCTTC
clone size: -
D gene: -
J gene: TRBJ1-2
V gene: TRBV7-9